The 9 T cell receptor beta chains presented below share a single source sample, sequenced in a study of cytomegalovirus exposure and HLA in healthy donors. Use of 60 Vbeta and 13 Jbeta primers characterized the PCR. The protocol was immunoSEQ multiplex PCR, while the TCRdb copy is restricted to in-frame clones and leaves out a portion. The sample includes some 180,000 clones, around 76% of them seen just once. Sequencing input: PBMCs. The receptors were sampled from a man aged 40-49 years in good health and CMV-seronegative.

CDR3 in amino acids: CASSLTGVPGEQFF. The CDR3 nucleotides read TGCGCCAGCAGCTTGACAGGGGTACCGGGTGAGCAGTTCTTC. This chain connects TRBV5-1 to TRBJ2-1, with 7 bases that match TRBD1. The CDR3 has 14 residues. V shed 1 base and J 9 bases; nucleotides not matched to a gene: 7. Germline CDR1 SGHRS, CDR2 YFSETQ.

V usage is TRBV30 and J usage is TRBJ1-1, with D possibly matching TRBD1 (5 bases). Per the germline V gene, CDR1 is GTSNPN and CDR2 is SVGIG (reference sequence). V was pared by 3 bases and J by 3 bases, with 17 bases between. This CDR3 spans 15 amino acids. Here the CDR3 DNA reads TGTGCCTGGAGCCCTACCCAGGGAGGGTACACTGAAGCTTTCTTT. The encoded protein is CAWSPTQGGYTEAFF.

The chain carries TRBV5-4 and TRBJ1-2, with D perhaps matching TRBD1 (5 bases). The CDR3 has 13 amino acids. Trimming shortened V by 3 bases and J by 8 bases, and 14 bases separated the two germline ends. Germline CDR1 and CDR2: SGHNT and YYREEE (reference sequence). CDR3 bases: TGTGCCAGCAGCTCCTGGGGCTCGGGCGGCTACACCTTC. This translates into CASSSWGSGGYTF.

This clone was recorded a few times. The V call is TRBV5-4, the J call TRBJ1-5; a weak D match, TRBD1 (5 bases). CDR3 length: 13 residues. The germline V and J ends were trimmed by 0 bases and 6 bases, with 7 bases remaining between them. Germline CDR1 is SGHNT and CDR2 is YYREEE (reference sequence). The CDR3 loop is CASSLAGGQPQHF. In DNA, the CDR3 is TGTGCCAGCAGCTTGGCCGGGGGTCAGCCCCAGCATTTT.

CDR3 residues: CASSSTGSLSSYEQYF. The CDR3 DNA is TGTGCCAGCTCATCGACTGGCAGCCTGAGCTCCTACGAGCAGTACTTC. V usage is TRBV18 and J usage is TRBJ2-7, with D unclear. The CDR3 has 16 amino acids. Germline V CDR1 and CDR2: KGHSH, LQKENI. V lost 5 bases, J lost 0 bases, and 17 bases lay in between.

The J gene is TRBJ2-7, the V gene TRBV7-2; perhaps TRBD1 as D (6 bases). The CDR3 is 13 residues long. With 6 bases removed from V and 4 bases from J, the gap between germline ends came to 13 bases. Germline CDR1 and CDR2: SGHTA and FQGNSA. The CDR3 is CASSNREPYEQYF. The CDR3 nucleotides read TGTGCCAGCAGTAACAGGGAACCATACGAGCAGTACTTC.

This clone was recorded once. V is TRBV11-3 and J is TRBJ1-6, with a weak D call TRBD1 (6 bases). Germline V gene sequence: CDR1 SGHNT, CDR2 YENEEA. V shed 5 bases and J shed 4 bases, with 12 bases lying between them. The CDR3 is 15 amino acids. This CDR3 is CASSDGQTYNSPLHF. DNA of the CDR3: TGTGCCAGCAGCGACGGACAGACGTATAATTCACCCCTCCACTTT.

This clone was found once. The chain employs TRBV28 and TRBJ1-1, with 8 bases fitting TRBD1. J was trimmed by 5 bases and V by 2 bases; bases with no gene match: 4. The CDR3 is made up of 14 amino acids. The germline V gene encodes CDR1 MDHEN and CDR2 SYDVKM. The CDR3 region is CASSLTGGKTEAFF. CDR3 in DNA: TGTGCCAGCAGTTTAACAGGGGGTAAAACTGAAGCTTTCTTT.

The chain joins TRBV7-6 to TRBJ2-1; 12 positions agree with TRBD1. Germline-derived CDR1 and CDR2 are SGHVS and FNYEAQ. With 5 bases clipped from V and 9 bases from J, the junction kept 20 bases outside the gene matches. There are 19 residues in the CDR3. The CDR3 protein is CASSTPGQGAKRSGSEQFF. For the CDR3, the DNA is TGTGCCAGCAGCACCCCGGGACAGGGGGCCAAGCGATCAGGTAGTGAGCAGTTCTTC.